Below, 21 T cell receptor beta chains from the same sample are listed, as sequenced in a study of glioma-infiltrating T cells (dated by TCRdb to 2016 to 2017). Reads for this sample came from an Illumina MiSeq. The iRepertoire nested amplicon-rescue multiplex PCR (arm-PCR) platform was used to amplify TCR alpha and beta CDR3 regions from RNA. In-frame beta chains were kept once TCRdb had trimmed the public reads at Q25 with fastp and called clones with MiXCR. Identical CDR3 proteins give one entry, which carries the most common genes and DNA. The sample yields roughly 130,000 distinct CDR3 sequences; under 25% were counted once. Of the sample, under 35% is held by the ten largest clones. The sequencing sample was made of glioma tissue, nonneoplastic brain tissue, or PBMCs (not recorded which). Every receptor here comes from a human donor with low-grade glioma or glioblastoma, undergoing nonglioma brain surgery, or in good health (not recorded which).

This clonotype was counted between two and nine times. CDR3 nucleotide sequence: TGTGCCAGCAGTCAAAGGACTATCTACAATGAGCAGTTCTTC. Translating it yields CASSQRTIYNEQFF. The chain joins TRBV12-3 or TRBV12-4 to TRBJ2-1; the D gene is possibly TRBD2 (6 bases). V was clipped by 5 bases and J by 3 bases, with 11 bases between them. The CDR3 length is 14 residues.

This clonotype was observed a few times. This chain connects TRBV4-1 to TRBJ2-5, with D perhaps matching TRBD1 or TRBD2 (5 bases each). With 0 bases removed from V and 2 bases from J, the gap between germline ends came to 10 bases. Germline CDR1 is MGHRA and CDR2 is YSYEKL. This CDR3 is 15 amino acids long. The CDR3, as DNA: TGCGCCAGCAGCCAAGATGGGACGAAGCAAGAGACCCAGTACTTC. Encoded protein: CASSQDGTKQETQYF.

This clonotype was seen a few times. The chain couples TRBV20-1 to TRBJ1-2; perhaps TRBD1 as D (6 bases). Trimming pared 5 bases from V and 2 bases from J, leaving 12 bases between. Germline V gene sequence: CDR1 DFQATT, CDR2 SNEGSKA (reference sequence). There are 13 residues in the CDR3. CDR3 residues: CSASRRGNYGYTF. The CDR3 region has the DNA TGCAGTGCTTCTCGTAGGGGGAACTATGGCTACACCTTC.

Many counts were recorded for this clonotype. This chain uses TRBV5-4 with TRBJ1-1, with TRBD1 as a possible D gene (6 bases). The CDR3 runs to 14 residues. Trimming pared 5 bases from V and 4 bases from J, leaving 15 bases between. Per germline, CDR1 SGHNT and CDR2 YYREEE (reference sequence). The chain's CDR3 is CASRGGGQGTEAFF. DNA for the CDR3: TGTGCCAGCAGGGGAGGGGGGCAGGGCACTGAAGCTTTCTTT.

As regards this clonotype: A read error may be the cause here, since a much bigger clone is one base away. V usage is TRBV6-6 and J usage is TRBJ2-3; the D is unclear. CDR1 and CDR2 from the germline V gene are MNHNY and SVGAGI (reference sequence). The CDR3 covers 11 residues. The CDR3 DNA reads TGTGCCGCCAGGAGCACAGATGCGCAGTATTTT. This encodes CAARSTDAQYF.

In the case of this clonotype: A much larger clonotype is one base distant, so this may be a read error. The chain employs TRBV6-6 and TRBJ1-1; D remains unclear. CDR3 length: 16 amino acids. V was pared by 5 bases and J by 3 bases, with 19 bases between. Germline CDR1 is MNHNY and CDR2 is SVGAGI (reference sequence). The CDR3 is CASSHAQIRGDTEAFF. The CDR3 coding sequence is TGTGCCAGCAGTCACGCCCAAATCAGAGGCGACACTGAAGCTTTCTTT.

This clonotype was seen a handful of times. The CDR3 region is CASSPNGAGGYTF. The CDR3 DNA is TGTGCCAGCAGCCCTAACGGGGCAGGGGGCTACACCTTC. The rearrangement joins TRBV7-3 to TRBJ1-2, with D maybe TRBD1 (5 bases). This CDR3 region has 13 residues. V was pared by 5 bases and J by 8 bases, with 15 bases between. Germline V gives CDR1 SGHTA, CDR2 FQGTGA.

The V and J genes are TRBV20-1 and TRBJ2-5; possible D gene TRBD1, 5 bases. This CDR3 comprises 13 residues. The V and J ends lost 1 base and 4 bases respectively, with 10 bases between them. Germline assignment: CDR1 DFQATT and CDR2 SNEGSKA (reference sequence). The CDR3 bases are TGCAGTGCTAGAGGTCAGGGAATAGAGACCCAGTACTTC. Its protein is CSARGQGIETQYF.

This clonotype was seen a few times. The chain joins TRBV28 to TRBJ2-7; 9 nucleotides agree with TRBD2. The CDR3 loop spans 16 amino acids. The trim removed 4 bases at V and 7 bases at J, leaving 14 bases unmatched. Germline CDR1 MDHEN, CDR2 SYDVKM. The CDR3 sequence is CASSSPRASGAGEQYV. Here the CDR3 DNA reads TGTGCCAGCAGTTCCCCCCGTGCTAGCGGGGCGGGGGAGCAGTACGTC.

The chain employs TRBV20-1 and TRBJ2-5; either TRBD1 or TRBD2 may fit D (5 bases each). V was shortened by 0 bases and J by 2 bases, with 13 bases between the two germline ends. This CDR3 is built from 15 residues. Germline-derived CDR1 and CDR2 are DFQATT and SNEGSKA (reference sequence). The CDR3 sequence is CSARDHRGPQETQYF. CDR3 in DNA: TGCAGTGCTAGAGATCACCGGGGACCGCAAGAGACCCAGTACTTC.

This clonotype was observed at least ten times. J is TRBJ2-3 and V is TRBV20-1, with TRBD1 matching 8 bases. CDR1 is DFQATT and CDR2 is SNEGSKA in the germline V gene (reference sequence). There are 13 residues in the CDR3. The CDR3 loop is CRADRGITDTQYF. In DNA, the CDR3 is TGCAGAGCCGACAGGGGCATCACAGATACGCAGTATTTT.

The chain uses TRBV19 and TRBJ2-1; no clear D gene. Trimming pared 7 bases from V and 0 bases from J, leaving 13 bases between. From germline, CDR1 is LNHDA and CDR2 SQIVND (reference sequence). This CDR3 region has 15 residues. CDR3 in DNA: TGTGCCAGTACCTCCTTGAGGAGCTCCTACAATGAGCAGTTCTTC. This sequence encodes CASTSLRSSYNEQFF.

About this clonotype itself: A much more abundant neighbour one base away suggests this may be a read error. The chain carries TRBV27 and TRBJ1-6; no reliable D call. In germline, CDR1 is MNHEY, CDR2 SMNVEV (reference sequence). The V end lost 2 bases, the J end lost 9 bases, and 14 bases lay between the germline ends. The CDR3 spans 15 residues. CDR3 sequence (DNA): TGTGCCAGCAGTTTAGTGCCGCCCAGGTGTTCACCCCTCCACTTT. Residues: CASSLVPPRCSPLHF.

This clonotype was observed once. A much larger clone lies a single base off, so this may be a read error. This chain connects TRBV3-1 to TRBJ2-3; TRBD1 is a possible D gene (5 bases). This CDR3 has 14 residues. From germline, CDR1 is LGHDT and CDR2 YNNKEL (reference sequence). The CDR3 spells CANSQRPRGDTQYF. In nucleotides, the CDR3 is TGTGCCAACAGCCAACGACCAAGGGGAGATACGCAGTATTTT.

A word on this clonotype: A much bigger clone sits one base away, suggesting this may be a read error. The rearrangement links TRBV4-2 to TRBJ2-5; maybe TRBD2 (5 bases). CDR3 length equals 17 residues. The V gene's germline CDR1 is LGHNA and CDR2 YNFKEQ. CDR3 residues: CASSQDGSAGGQESQYF. DNA for the CDR3: TGTGCCAGCAGCCAAGATGGGTCGGCAGGAGGCCAAGAGAGCCAGTACTTC.

This clonotype was counted only a few times. A much bigger clone sits one base away, suggesting this may be a read error. The chain links TRBV6-2 or TRBV6-3 to TRBJ1-2, with D tentatively TRBD1 (5 bases). The CDR3 extends over 15 amino acids. Germline CDR1 is MNHEY and CDR2 is SVGEGT. In DNA form, the CDR3 reads TGTGCCAGCACCTGGACCGGGACGCCGAACTATGACTACACCTTC. Translation gives CASTWTGTPNYDYTF.

The V call is TRBV5-5, the J call TRBJ2-1; D is uncertain. V shed 6 bases and J shed 7 bases, with 5 bases lying between them. The CDR3 runs 10 residues. Germline V lookup: CDR1 SGHKS, CDR2 YYEKEE (reference sequence). The CDR3 loop is CASTLNEQFF. In nucleotides, the CDR3 is TGTGCCAGCACCCTAAATGAGCAGTTCTTC.

This clonotype was counted many times. The chain combines TRBV15 with TRBJ1-2, with D hard to call. Per the germline V gene, CDR1 is LNHNV and CDR2 is YYDKDF (reference sequence). Trimming cost V 4 bases and J 2 bases, with 5 bases left between them. The CDR3 covers 12 residues. CDR3 residues: CATSTENYGYTF. As DNA, the CDR3 is TGTGCCACCAGCACAGAAAACTATGGCTACACCTTC.

In its sample, this clonotype was seen many times. V gene TRBV4-1 combines with J gene TRBJ2-3, with TRBD2 as a possible D gene (5 bases). Germline V gene lookup returns CDR1 MGHRA and CDR2 YSYEKL. The CDR3 extends over 12 amino acids. V shed 4 bases and J shed 8 bases, with 10 bases lying between them. CDR3 sequence: CASSPDFGTQYF. The CDR3 coding sequence is TGCGCCAGCAGCCCGGACTTTGGTACGCAGTATTTT.

This clonotype was detected ten times or more. The genes are TRBV14 and TRBJ1-1; the D is unclear. The length of the CDR3 is 15 residues. With 0 bases removed from V and 1 base from J, the gap between germline ends came to 9 bases. The germline CDR1 and CDR2 sequences are SGHDN and FVKESK. Here the CDR3 DNA reads TGTGCCAGCAGCCAAGATCCACCAACGAACACTGAAGCTTTCTTT. Its protein is CASSQDPPTNTEAFF.

A few counts support this clonotype. The rearrangement links TRBV12-3 or TRBV12-4 to TRBJ2-3; D call uncertain. CDR3 size: 14 residues. V was pared by 6 bases and J by 2 bases, with 12 bases between. As DNA, the CDR3 is TGTGCCAGCAGCCCCGGGTGGATCACAGATACGCAGTATTTT. Protein product: CASSPGWITDTQYF.